This T cell receptor beta chain was recovered during a study of vaccination effects on CD4 cells after COVID-19. Turning to the study itself: A couple of convalescent patients provided samples 16 days and one week prevaccination.

The culture ran for 10 days before CD4+ T cells were isolated. TCRdb keeps only in-frame clones here, not all; method: immunoSEQ multiplex PCR. The table lists some 49,000 clones, about 74% of them singletons. A remark on this clone: Its antigen is not known.

This material consisted of CD4+ T cells from PBMCs cultured without peptide, taken before COVID-19 vaccination. The origin of this receptor is a human donor who had a prior SARS-CoV-2 infection.

The CDR3 DNA follows: TGTGCCAGATCCCGGGCGGGTCTTAGGACGGGTGAGCAGTTCTTC. Protein product: CARSRAGLRTGEQFF. J is TRBJ2-1 and V is TRBV2; D may be TRBD2 (5 bases). Looked up from germline, CDR1 is SNHLY and CDR2 is FYNNEI. The CDR3 runs to 15 residues. The V end was cut by 9 bases, the J end by 9 bases, with 24 bases between.